A single sample is the source of the 31 T cell receptor beta chains below, sequenced in a study of cytomegalovirus exposure and HLA in healthy donors. PCR involved 60 Vbeta and 13 Jbeta primers. The data were produced by immunoSEQ multiplex PCR, yet TCRdb's version contains in-frame clones alone and is incomplete. The sample carries about 140,000 clones, approximately 60% recorded once. Sequenced sample: PBMCs. The receptors were sampled from a woman aged 40 to 55 in good health and CMV-seronegative.

With regard to this clone: Germline is not matched at one junction end, which may reflect a read error. The CDR3 sequence: CTSSVDGGANTGELFF. As DNA, the CDR3 is TGTACCAGCAGCGTAGATGGCGGGGCGAACACCGGGGAGCTGTTTTTT. The chain recombines TRBV9 with TRBJ2-2; tentatively, D is TRBD2 (6 bases). CDR3 length: 16 residues. Germline loops: CDR1 SGDLS, CDR2 YYNGEE.

This clone has just a few counts. The chain uses TRBV10-3 and TRBJ2-7, with TRBD2 matching over 14 bases. CDR1 is ENHRY and CDR2 is SYGVKD in the germline V gene. V gave up 8 bases and J gave up 2 bases; unmatched junction bases: 2. The CDR3 is 14 residues long. The CDR3 loop reads CAIGLAGGAYEQYF. The CDR3 coding sequence is TGTGCCATCGGACTAGCGGGGGGCGCCTACGAGCAGTACTTC.

The genes are TRBV2 and TRBJ2-5; TRBD2 agrees at 16 bases. The CDR3 length is 16 residues. Germline V lookup: CDR1 SNHLY, CDR2 FYNNEI. V was pared by 4 bases and J by 2 bases, with 1 base of the junction left unmatched. CDR3 nucleotide sequence: TGTGCCAGCAGTGCGGGACTAGCGGGGGGGCAAGAGACCCAGTACTTC. This translates into CASSAGLAGGQETQYF.

The J gene is TRBJ2-7, the V gene TRBV28; maybe TRBD2 (7 bases). Per germline, CDR1 MDHEN and CDR2 SYDVKM. The V gene lost 1 base and the J gene lost 2 bases, with 12 bases spanning the gap. There are 15 residues in the CDR3. DNA of the CDR3: TGTGCCAGCAGTTTATCGGGGGGCGCGCCCTACGAGCAGTACTTC. It yields the protein CASSLSGGAPYEQYF.

The V and J genes are TRBV5-4 and TRBJ2-3; the D gene is possibly TRBD1 (6 bases). The V end was cut by 9 bases, the J end by 6 bases, with 17 bases between. Looked up from germline, CDR1 is SGHNT and CDR2 is YYREEE (reference sequence). The CDR3 runs to 13 residues. In nucleotides, the CDR3 is TGTGCCACCTATACAGTGGACAGTGATACGCAGTATTTT. Its translation: CATYTVDSDTQYF.

V usage is TRBV5-1 and J usage is TRBJ1-2, with a tentative D call TRBD1 (5 bases). V dropped 0 bases and J dropped 1 base, with 7 bases sitting between them. The germline V gene has CDR1 SGHRS and CDR2 YFSETQ. The CDR3 is made up of 14 amino acids. The CDR3 bases are TGCGCCAGCAGCTTGGGTGACAGTAACTATGGCTACACCTTC. The encoded protein is CASSLGDSNYGYTF.

This chain uses TRBV28 with TRBJ1-1; D not certain. V was clipped by 2 bases and J by 5 bases, with 9 bases between them. The CDR3 is made up of 13 amino acids. The germline CDR1 and CDR2 sequences are MDHEN and SYDVKM. This CDR3 is CASSLSVGTEAFF. CDR3 sequence (DNA): TGTGCCAGCAGTTTAAGCGTAGGTACTGAAGCTTTCTTT.

CDR3 nucleotides: TGTGCCAGCAGCGTAGCGGGGATGGCTAACTATGGCTACACCTTC. It encodes CASSVAGMANYGYTF. This chain links TRBV9 with TRBJ1-2; D call uncertain. The CDR3 length is 15 residues. The germline CDR1 and CDR2 sequences are SGDLS and YYNGEE. The ends were cut back, 0 bases at V and 0 bases at J, with 9 bases in the middle.

V usage is TRBV19 and J usage is TRBJ2-3, with 10 bases fitting TRBD2. Germline V gene lookup returns CDR1 LNHDA and CDR2 SQIVND (reference sequence). Trimming removed 6 bases from V and 4 bases from J; junction bases left unmatched: 4. The CDR3 spans 14 residues. The CDR3 DNA reads as TGTGCCAGTAGACTAGCGGGGAGGCCAGATACGCAGTATTTT. Its translation: CASRLAGRPDTQYF.

The chain has TRBV18 and TRBJ2-5; 7 bases agree with TRBD2. The CDR3 runs to 14 residues. V shed 1 base and J 9 bases; nucleotides not matched to a gene: 8. CDR1 and CDR2 (germline): KGHSH, LQKENI. CDR3 protein: CASSPQNLGGPQYF. The CDR3, as DNA: TGTGCCAGCTCACCACAGAACCTGGGAGGGCCCCAGTACTTC.

This clone was observed a handful of times. V is TRBV6-5 and J is TRBJ1-1, with 11 bases lining up with TRBD1. This CDR3 spans 16 amino acids. After removal of 2 bases from V and 0 bases from J, the junction contained 2 bases not matched to a gene. CDR1 MNHEY and CDR2 SVGAGI come from the germline V gene. CDR3 sequence reads: CASSYRTGGLNTEAFF. CDR3 DNA sequence: TGTGCCAGCAGTTACCGGACAGGGGGCCTGAACACTGAAGCTTTCTTT.

The chain couples TRBV2 to TRBJ2-2; D is possibly TRBD2 (5 bases). Germline V gene data show CDR1 as SNHLY and CDR2 as FYNNEI. This CDR3 contains 16 residues. V lost 8 bases, J lost 1 base, and 17 bases lay in between. CDR3 sequence (DNA): TGTGCCAGCCGTTTCGGGATCGAGATGAACACCGGGGAGCTGTTTTTT. Amino acid sequence: CASRFGIEMNTGELFF. Full variable domain (rest looked up from reference TRBV2 and TRBJ2-2): EPEVTQTPSHQVTQMGQEVILRCVPISNHLYFYWYRQILGQKVEFLVSFYNNEISEKSEIFDDQFSVERPDGSNFTLKIRSTKLEDSAMYFCASRFGIEMNTGELFFGEGSRLTVL.

The chain carries TRBV27 and TRBJ2-5; D may be TRBD1 (6 bases). Germline V CDR1 and CDR2: MNHEY, SMNVEV (reference sequence). Trimming shortened V by 3 bases and J by 5 bases, and 13 bases separated the two germline ends. The CDR3 has 14 residues. In DNA form, the CDR3 reads TGTGCCAGCAGTTTGAGGACAGCGAAGGAGACCCAGTACTTC. Protein product: CASSLRTAKETQYF.

V gene TRBV9 combines with J gene TRBJ2-3, with D possibly being TRBD2 (6 bases). The CDR3 loop spans 16 amino acids. Trimming pared 0 bases from V and 0 bases from J, leaving 11 bases between. The germline CDR1 and CDR2 sequences are SGDLS and YYNGEE. The DNA for the CDR3 is TGTGCCAGCAGCGTAGATGCGGGGATAAGCACAGATACGCAGTATTTT. It specifies CASSVDAGISTDTQYF.

The chain uses TRBV7-9 and TRBJ2-2, with D maybe TRBD2 (6 bases). CDR1 is SEHNR and CDR2 is FQNEAQ in the germline V gene (reference sequence). The CDR3 runs 15 residues. V dropped 2 bases and J dropped 4 bases, with 11 bases sitting between them. The CDR3 here is CASSLRFGGTGELFF. In DNA, the CDR3 is TGTGCCAGCAGCTTAAGGTTCGGGGGCACCGGGGAGCTGTTTTTT.

The V gene is TRBV6-6, the J gene TRBJ2-1, with TRBD1 matching 8 bases. Per germline, CDR1 MNHNY and CDR2 SVGAGI (reference sequence). There are 15 residues in the CDR3. The ends lost 7 bases at V and 1 base at J; junction bases unmatched: 6. CDR3 in DNA: TGTGCCAGCATGGATGGGACAGGTTCCTACAATGAGCAGTTCTTC. Its translation is CASMDGTGSYNEQFF.

In the case of this clone: The same CDR3 can be traced to other DNA sequences in this sample. The chain couples TRBV7-8 to TRBJ1-2; D not certain. V dropped 5 bases and J dropped 0 bases, with 7 bases sitting between them. The CDR3 totals 13 residues. Germline CDR1 and CDR2: SGHVS and FQNEAQ. The CDR3 DNA reads as TGTGCCAGCAGCCCGGACTCTAACTATGGCTACACCTTC. It encodes CASSPDSNYGYTF.

This clone was observed a single time. The V call is TRBV7-2, the J call TRBJ1-1, with TRBD1 matching over 7 bases. Germline V gives CDR1 SGHTA, CDR2 FQGNSA. V lost 5 bases to trimming and J lost 5 bases; unmatched junction nucleotides: 2. The CDR3 is 12 residues long. This chain's CDR3 is CASSVQGTEAFF. CDR3 nucleotides: TGTGCCAGCAGCGTACAGGGGACTGAAGCTTTCTTT.

The V call is TRBV5-1, the J call TRBJ2-1, with 8 positions matching TRBD2. Germline V gene data show CDR1 as SGHRS and CDR2 as YFSETQ. V dropped 1 base and J dropped 1; count of bases not matched to a gene: 1. This CDR3 spans 15 amino acids. The CDR3 bases are TGCGCCAGCAGCTTGCCTAGCGGGTCCTACAATGAGCAGTTCTTC. It is translated as CASSLPSGSYNEQFF.

This clone was detected a few times. The CDR3 reads CASSDKAGEGETQYF. The CDR3 DNA reads TGTGCCAGCAGTGACAAGGCCGGGGAGGGAGAGACCCAGTACTTC. This chain uses TRBV6-4 with TRBJ2-5, with 7 bases lining up with TRBD2. This CDR3 contains 15 residues. V lost 2 bases and J lost 4; bases outside the gene matches: 7. Germline CDR1 reads MRHNA; CDR2 reads SNTAGT.

V is TRBV5-1 and J is TRBJ2-1; tentatively, D is TRBD2 (5 bases). This CDR3 has 16 amino acids. Trimming removed 0 bases at V and 4 bases at J, with 14 bases between. Germline CDR1 and CDR2: SGHRS and YFSETQ. CDR3 sequence (DNA): TGCGCCAGCAGCTTGGTGGGTAGCGCTGGATACAATGAGCAGTTCTTC. Translating it yields CASSLVGSAGYNEQFF.

The rearrangement joins TRBV11-2 to TRBJ2-1; 10 bases align to TRBD1. In germline, CDR1 is SGHAT, CDR2 FQNNGV. The CDR3 has 16 amino acids. Trimming at V came to 4 bases and at J to 11 bases, leaving 14 bases not matched to a gene. CDR3 amino acids: CASSSPGTGELKKQFF. The CDR3, as DNA: TGTGCCAGCAGCTCTCCCGGGACAGGGGAGCTAAAAAAGCAGTTCTTC.

The chain recombines TRBV28 with TRBJ1-1; a possible D gene is TRBD1 (5 bases). V was cut by 3 bases and J by 5 bases, with 13 bases left in between. The germline V gene has CDR1 MDHEN and CDR2 SYDVKM. The CDR3 runs 14 residues. Here the CDR3 DNA reads TGTGCCAGCAGTTTTGGGGTGGGGGGTACTGAAGCTTTCTTT. Amino acids: CASSFGVGGTEAFF.

The genes are TRBV6-5 and TRBJ1-5; no clear D. This CDR3 comprises 14 residues. V was cut by 0 bases and J by 6 bases, with 9 bases left in between. The germline gives CDR1 MNHEY, CDR2 SVGAGI. The chain's CDR3 is CASSYSRGIQPQHF. CDR3 bases: TGTGCCAGCAGTTACTCGAGAGGGATTCAGCCCCAGCATTTT.

The chain couples TRBV28 to TRBJ1-1, with 7 bases matching TRBD1. Germline trimming cut 6 bases from V and 1 base from J; bases unmatched to any gene: 8. This CDR3 has 15 amino acids. Per the germline V gene, CDR1 is MDHEN and CDR2 is SYDVKM. CDR3 coding DNA: TGTGCCAGCAGCTTGGGGGGACAGCCGAACACTGAAGCTTTCTTT. It is translated as CASSLGGQPNTEAFF.

The table lists this clone with a count of one. V is TRBV13 and J is TRBJ2-7; 8 bases map to TRBD1. Germline CDR1 PRHDT, CDR2 FYEKMQ (reference sequence). With 1 base clipped from V and 2 bases from J, the junction kept 7 bases outside the gene matches. There are 16 residues in the CDR3. CDR3 in amino acids: CASSLVSGTGPYEQYF. DNA for the CDR3: TGTGCCAGCAGCTTAGTATCAGGGACAGGACCCTACGAGCAGTACTTC.

The J gene is TRBJ1-2, the V gene TRBV5-8, with 7 bases identical to TRBD1. Germline-derived CDR1 and CDR2 are SGHTS and YDEGEE. J gave up 2 bases and V 4 bases, and 2 bases lay outside the gene matches. The length of the CDR3 is 13 residues. DNA of the CDR3: TGTGCCAGCAGCCGACAGGGAAACTATGGCTACACCTTC. Its protein product is CASSRQGNYGYTF.

This clone was seen many times. CDR3 DNA sequence: TGTGCCAGCAGTCTGTCTAGGGATACGCAGTATTTT. This gives the protein CASSLSRDTQYF. The chain employs TRBV6-1 and TRBJ2-3; D uncertain. This CDR3 region has 12 residues. Looked up from germline, CDR1 is MNHNS and CDR2 is SASEGT. Between the trimmed V and J ends, which lost 5 bases and 6 bases, there was a span of 9 bases.

Comment on this clone: The junction does not match germline at one end; this may be a read error. This chain uses TRBV7-2 with TRBJ2-1; the D gene is possibly TRBD1 (5 bases). The germline CDR1 and CDR2 sequences are SGHTA and FQGNSA. The CDR3 runs 15 residues. The CDR3 sequence: CASRLEQAGYNEQFF. In DNA, the CDR3 is TGTGCCAGCAGGTTAGAACAGGCAGGCTACAATGAGCAGTTCTTC. Together with reference TRBV7-2 and TRBJ2-1, the CDR3 gives the full variable domain: GAGVSQSPSNKVTEKGKDVELRCDPISGHTALYWYRQSLGQGLEFLIYFQGNSAPDKSGLPSDRFSAERTGGSVSTLTIQRTQQEDSAVYLCASRLEQAGYNEQFFGPGTRLTVL.

The V call is TRBV7-3, the J call TRBJ1-6; D not certain. V was shortened by 5 bases and J by 8 bases, with 16 bases between the two germline ends. Germline V gene lookup returns CDR1 SGHTA and CDR2 FQGTGA. The CDR3 covers 15 residues. The CDR3 reads CASSIVAASHSPLHF. For the CDR3, the DNA is TGTGCCAGCAGCATAGTGGCGGCCAGCCATTCACCCCTCCACTTT.

J is TRBJ1-1 and V is TRBV5-1; weak D call: TRBD1 (6 bases). V dropped 3 bases and J dropped 7 bases, with 25 bases sitting between them. Per germline, CDR1 SGHRS and CDR2 YFSETQ. CDR3 length: 17 residues. The CDR3 loop is CASSWWTVISVIGEAFF. CDR3 sequence (DNA): TGCGCCAGCAGCTGGTGGACAGTCATCTCTGTAATTGGTGAAGCTTTCTTT.